The clone carrying this TCR beta chain came up a few times. Its antigen is undetermined. Approximately 9.6 milliliters of peripheral blood were drawn from each donor into EDTA-treated tubes. The sample comes from a study of blood T cells in healthy people across ages. Study-wide points: Since the PBMCs were unsorted, naive and antigen-experienced cells could not be conclusively compared. A greater number of naive CD4+ cells and higher diversity distinguished long-lived donors from aged donors.

Alongside a J-beta primer mix, a sample-barcoded 5' primer served in a second PCR lasting roughly 7 to 11 cycles. Each TCR beta cDNA got a 12-nucleotide random molecular identifier. TCRdb passed the 5' RACE reads through MiXCR, listing each CDR3 protein once. The sample consists of approximately 900,000 distinct CDR3 sequences, 45% to 50% of them appearing once. The CDR3 is 13 residues long. Germline V CDR1 and CDR2: SQVTM, ANQGSEA. Trimming stripped 6 bases from V and 2 bases from J, with 14 bases between. V is TRBV29-1 and J is TRBJ2-7; a possible D gene is TRBD1 (5 bases). The clonotype comes from a man aged 25 to 45 in good health. Material for sequencing was blood. The CDR3 is CSVTGATTYEQYF. In DNA form, the CDR3 reads TGCAGCGTCACAGGTGCTACGACCTACGAGCAGTACTTC.